The TCR beta chain under discussion was sequenced for a study of cytomegalovirus exposure and HLA in healthy donors. The PCR ran on 60 Vbeta and 13 Jbeta primers. Produced via immunoSEQ multiplex PCR; TCRdb's table is partial and in-frame only. The data hold roughly 190,000 clones, with around nine tenths observed a single time. Germline CDR1 reads GTSNPN; CDR2 reads SVGIG (reference sequence). The V and J ends lost 0 bases and 6 bases, in that order; junction bases with no gene match: 4. The CDR3 covers 15 residues. Sequenced material: PBMCs. The sequence came from a woman aged 18 to 35 in good health and CMV-seronegative. This chain uses TRBV30 with TRBJ2-3; 12 positions agree with TRBD2. The CDR3 reads CAWSVLAGGPDTQYF. CDR3 sequence (DNA): TGTGCCTGGAGTGTGCTAGCGGGAGGGCCGGATACGCAGTATTTT.